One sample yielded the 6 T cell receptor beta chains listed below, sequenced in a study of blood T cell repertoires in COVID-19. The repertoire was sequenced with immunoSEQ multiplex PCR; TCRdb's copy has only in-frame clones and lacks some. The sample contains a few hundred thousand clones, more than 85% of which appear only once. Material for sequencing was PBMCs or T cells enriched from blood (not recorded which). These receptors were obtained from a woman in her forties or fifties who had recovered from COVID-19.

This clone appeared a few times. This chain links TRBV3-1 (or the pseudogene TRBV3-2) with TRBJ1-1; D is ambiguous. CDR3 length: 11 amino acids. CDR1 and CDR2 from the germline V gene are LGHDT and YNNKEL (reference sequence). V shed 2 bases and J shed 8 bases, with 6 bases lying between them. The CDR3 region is CASSQSNEAFF. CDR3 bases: TGTGCCAGCAGCCAAAGCAACGAAGCTTTCTTT.

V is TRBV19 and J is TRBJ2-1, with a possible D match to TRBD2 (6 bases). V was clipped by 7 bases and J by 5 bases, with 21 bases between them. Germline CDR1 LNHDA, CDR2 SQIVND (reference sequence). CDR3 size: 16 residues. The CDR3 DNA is TGTGCCAGTATGGGAGCGCGGGACGGTCACCACAATGAGCAGTTCTTC. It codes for CASMGARDGHHNEQFF.

The CDR3 DNA follows: TGTGCCAGCAGCCAAGAAGGTTGGTGGCAGGGGGCGAGGGAGACCCAGTACTTC. It encodes CASSQEGWWQGARETQYF. V is TRBV3-1 (or the pseudogene TRBV3-2) and J is TRBJ2-5; 8 bases agree with TRBD1. Per the germline V gene, CDR1 is LGHDT and CDR2 is YNNKEL (reference sequence). The CDR3 is made up of 18 amino acids. J lost 5 bases, V lost 0 bases, and 14 bases had no gene match.

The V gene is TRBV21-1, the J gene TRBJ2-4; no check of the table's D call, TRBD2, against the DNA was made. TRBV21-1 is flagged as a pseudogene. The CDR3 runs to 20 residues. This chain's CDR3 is CASSKCEGRQAGGPRNIQYF. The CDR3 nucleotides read TGTGCCAGCAGCAAATGTGAAGGGCGGCAAGCGGGAGGGCCGAGAAACATTCAGTACTTC.

CDR3 amino acids: CASSFIGEQFF. The CDR3 nucleotides are TGTGCCAGCAGTTTCATCGGTGAGCAGTTCTTC. This sequence joins TRBV28 and TRBJ2-1, with D unresolved. There are 11 residues in the CDR3. Trimming left V 3 bases short and J 9 bases short, with 6 bases between. From germline, CDR1 is MDHEN and CDR2 SYDVKM.

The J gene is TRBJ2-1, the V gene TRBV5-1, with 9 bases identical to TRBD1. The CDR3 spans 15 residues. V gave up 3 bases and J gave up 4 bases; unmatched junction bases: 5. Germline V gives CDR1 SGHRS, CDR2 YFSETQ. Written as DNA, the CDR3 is TGCGCCAGCAGCTCTACAGGGGGCTCTTACAATGAGCAGTTCTTC. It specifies CASSSTGGSYNEQFF.